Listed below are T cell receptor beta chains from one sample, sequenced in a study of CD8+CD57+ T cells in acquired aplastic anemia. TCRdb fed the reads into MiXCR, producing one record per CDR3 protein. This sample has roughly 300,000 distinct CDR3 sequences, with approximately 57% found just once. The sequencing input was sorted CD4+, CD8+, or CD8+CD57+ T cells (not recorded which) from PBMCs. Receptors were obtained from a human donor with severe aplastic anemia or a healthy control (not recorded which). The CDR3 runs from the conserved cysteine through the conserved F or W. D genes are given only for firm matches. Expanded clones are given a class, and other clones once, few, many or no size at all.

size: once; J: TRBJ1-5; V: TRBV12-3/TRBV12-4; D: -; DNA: TGTGCCAGCAGCTTAAGGGCTAGCAATCAGCCCCAGCATTTT; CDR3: CASSLRASNQPQHF
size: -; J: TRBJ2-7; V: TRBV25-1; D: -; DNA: TGTGCCAGCAGTGCTACAGGGAGGGAGGCCTACGAGCAGTACTTC; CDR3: CASSATGREAYEQYF
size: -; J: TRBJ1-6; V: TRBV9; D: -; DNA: TGTGCCAGCAGCGTGGGGGGGTCGGATTCACCCCTCCACTTT; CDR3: CASSVGGSDSPLHF
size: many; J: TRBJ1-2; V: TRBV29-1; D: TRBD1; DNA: TGCAGCGTTGTAGGGACAGGGAGCGAACGTTTCTATGGCTACACCTTC; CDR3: CSVVGTGSERFYGYTF
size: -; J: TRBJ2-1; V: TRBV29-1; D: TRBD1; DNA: TGCAGCGTTGTAGGGGACAGGAGTCGCTCCTACAATGAGCAGTTCTTC; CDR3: CSVVGDRSRSYNEQFF
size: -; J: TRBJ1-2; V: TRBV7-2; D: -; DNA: TGTGCCAGCACCCGAAACTGGGGGACGGATGGCTACACCTTC; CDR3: CASTRNWGTDGYTF
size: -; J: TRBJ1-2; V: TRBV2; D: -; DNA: TGTGCCAGCACTGGGACCGACCCGTATGGCTACACCTTC; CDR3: CASTGTDPYGYTF
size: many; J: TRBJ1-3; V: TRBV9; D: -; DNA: TGTGCCAGCAGCGTAGGGTCTCTTTCGCTCTCTGGAAACACCATATATTTT; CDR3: CASSVGSLSLSGNTIYF
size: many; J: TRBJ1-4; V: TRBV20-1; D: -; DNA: TGCAGTGCTACAGGGGCCCTTAGGCCTAATGAAAAACTGTTTTTT; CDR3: CSATGALRPNEKLFF
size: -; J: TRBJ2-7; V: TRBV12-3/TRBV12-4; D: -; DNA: TGTGCCAGCAGTCCCATTGGAAAGAGCCTGACCTACGAGCAGTACTTC; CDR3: CASSPIGKSLTYEQYF
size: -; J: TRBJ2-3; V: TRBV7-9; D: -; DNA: TGTGCCAGCAGCTATCCGGTAAGTGCTAGCACAGATACGCAGTATTTT; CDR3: CASSYPVSASTDTQYF
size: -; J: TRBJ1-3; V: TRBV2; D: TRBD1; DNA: TGTGCCAGCAGGTCCGGGACAGGGGTCGTGGGAAACACCATATATTTT; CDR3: CASRSGTGVVGNTIYF
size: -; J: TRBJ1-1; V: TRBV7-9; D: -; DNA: TGTGTCAGCAACTTAGGAGGGGAGAACACTGAAGCTTTCTTT; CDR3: CVSNLGGENTEAFF
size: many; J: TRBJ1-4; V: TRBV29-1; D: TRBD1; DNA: TGCAGCGTACGGACAGGAAATGAAAAACTGTTTTTT; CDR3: CSVRTGNEKLFF
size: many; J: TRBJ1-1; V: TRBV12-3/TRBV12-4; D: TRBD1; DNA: TGTGCCAGCAGTCACAGACAGGGGTGGACTGAAGCTTTCTTT; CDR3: CASSHRQGWTEAFF
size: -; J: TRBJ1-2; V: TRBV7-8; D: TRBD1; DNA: TGTGCCACCCTTCGGTTTCAGGGGGACTATGGCTACACCTTC; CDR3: CATLRFQGDYGYTF
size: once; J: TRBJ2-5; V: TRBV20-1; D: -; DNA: TGCAGTGCTGGGTGGGGGGAGACCCAGTACTTC; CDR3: CSAGWGETQYF
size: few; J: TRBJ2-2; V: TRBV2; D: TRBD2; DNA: TGTGCCTCTAAGGCGGGGGGCATACGCCGGGAGCTGTTTTTT; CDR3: CASKAGGIRRELFF
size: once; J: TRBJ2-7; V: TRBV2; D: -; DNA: TGTGCCAGCAGTGGGGCCTCCTACCAGCAGTACTTC; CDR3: CASSGASYQQYF
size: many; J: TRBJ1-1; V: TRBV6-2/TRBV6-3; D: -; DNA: TGTGCCAGCAGTTACCAACTGGACACGAACACTGAAGCTTTCTTT; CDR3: CASSYQLDTNTEAFF
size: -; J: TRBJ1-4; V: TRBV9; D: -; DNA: TGTGCCAGCAGCATTGGGGGGGGCGTGGATGAAAAACTGTTTTTT; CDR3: CASSIGGGVDEKLFF
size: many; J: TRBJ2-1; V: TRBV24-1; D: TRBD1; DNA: TGTGCCACCAGTGATACAGGACAGGGGAGGCATGAGCAGTTCTTC; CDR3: CATSDTGQGRHEQFF
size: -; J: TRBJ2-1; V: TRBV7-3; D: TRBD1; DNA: TGTGCCAGCAGCGGGGGACAGGGACCCTACAATGAGCAGTTCTTC; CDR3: CASSGGQGPYNEQFF
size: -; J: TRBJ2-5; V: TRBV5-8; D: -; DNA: TGTGCCAGCAGCTTGGCCAGGGAAGAGACCCAGCACTTC; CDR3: CASSLAREETQHF
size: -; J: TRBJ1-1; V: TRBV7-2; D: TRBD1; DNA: TGTGCCAGCAGCACCCCCGGGACAGGGGACACTGAAGCTTTCTTT; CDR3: CASSTPGTGDTEAFF
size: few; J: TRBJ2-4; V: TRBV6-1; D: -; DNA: TGTGCCAGCAGTGAAGGGGGCAAGTTAAACATTCAGTACTTC; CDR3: CASSEGGKLNIQYF
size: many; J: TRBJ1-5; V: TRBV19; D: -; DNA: TGTGCCAGTAGCCTGGGGGCCTCGGTGGGGCCCCAGCATTTT; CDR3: CASSLGASVGPQHF
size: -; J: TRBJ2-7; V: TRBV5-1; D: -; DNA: TGCGCCAGCAGCTTGGTGACAGGAGAAGGCGAGCAGTACTTC; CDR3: CASSLVTGEGEQYF
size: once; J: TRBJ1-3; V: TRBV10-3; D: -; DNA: TGTGCCAGCGGGCCTCGTACTGGAAACACCATATATTTT; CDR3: CASGPRTGNTIYF
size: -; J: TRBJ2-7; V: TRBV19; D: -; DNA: TGTGCCAGTAGCCTCAGAGAACCAGGCCCTTCCGCTCTGTACTTC; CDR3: CASSLREPGPSALYF
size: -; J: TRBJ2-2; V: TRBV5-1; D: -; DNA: TGCGCCAGCAGCGTAATAGGGACCGAAATAAACACCGGGGAGCTGTTTTTT; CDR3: CASSVIGTEINTGELFF
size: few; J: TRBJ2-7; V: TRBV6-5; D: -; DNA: TGTGCCATCAGTGGCGGGACCCCGGCCGAGCAGTACTTC; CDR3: CAISGGTPAEQYF
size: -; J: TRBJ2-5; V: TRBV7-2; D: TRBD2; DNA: TGTGCCAGCAGCTTAGGTCGTCGACTAGCGGGGGGAATCCAATCCCAAGAGACCCAGTACTTC; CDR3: CASSLGRRLAGGIQSQETQYF
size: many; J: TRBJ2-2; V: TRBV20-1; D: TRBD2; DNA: TGCAGTGCTATATCGTCTAGCGGGGGCACCGGGGAGCTGTTTTTT; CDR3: CSAISSSGGTGELFF
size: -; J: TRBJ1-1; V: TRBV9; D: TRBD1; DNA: TGTGCCAGCAGCTTCACAGGGGATAGTGAAGCTTTCTTT; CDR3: CASSFTGDSEAFF
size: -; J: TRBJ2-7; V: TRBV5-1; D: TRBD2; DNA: TGCGCCAGCAGCTTGACGGTTGGGGTGAGCGGGAGGGGGTATGATGGCTACGAGCAGTACTTC; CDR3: CASSLTVGVSGRGYDGYEQYF
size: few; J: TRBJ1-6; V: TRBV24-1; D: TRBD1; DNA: TGTGCCACCCCCGCAGAGGACAGGGGGCGCCTATCCTATAATTCACCCCTCCACTTT; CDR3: CATPAEDRGRLSYNSPLHF
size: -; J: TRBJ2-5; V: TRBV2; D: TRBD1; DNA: TGTGCCAGCGTTGACAGGGGGCTACAGACCCAGTACTTC; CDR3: CASVDRGLQTQYF
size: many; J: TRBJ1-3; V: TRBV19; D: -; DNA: TGTGCCAGTAGTAACAGCCCTGGAAACACCATATATTTT; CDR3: CASSNSPGNTIYF
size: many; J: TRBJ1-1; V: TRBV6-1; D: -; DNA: TGTGCCGGGGGGGAGAACACTGAAGCTTTCTTT; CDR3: CAGGENTEAFF